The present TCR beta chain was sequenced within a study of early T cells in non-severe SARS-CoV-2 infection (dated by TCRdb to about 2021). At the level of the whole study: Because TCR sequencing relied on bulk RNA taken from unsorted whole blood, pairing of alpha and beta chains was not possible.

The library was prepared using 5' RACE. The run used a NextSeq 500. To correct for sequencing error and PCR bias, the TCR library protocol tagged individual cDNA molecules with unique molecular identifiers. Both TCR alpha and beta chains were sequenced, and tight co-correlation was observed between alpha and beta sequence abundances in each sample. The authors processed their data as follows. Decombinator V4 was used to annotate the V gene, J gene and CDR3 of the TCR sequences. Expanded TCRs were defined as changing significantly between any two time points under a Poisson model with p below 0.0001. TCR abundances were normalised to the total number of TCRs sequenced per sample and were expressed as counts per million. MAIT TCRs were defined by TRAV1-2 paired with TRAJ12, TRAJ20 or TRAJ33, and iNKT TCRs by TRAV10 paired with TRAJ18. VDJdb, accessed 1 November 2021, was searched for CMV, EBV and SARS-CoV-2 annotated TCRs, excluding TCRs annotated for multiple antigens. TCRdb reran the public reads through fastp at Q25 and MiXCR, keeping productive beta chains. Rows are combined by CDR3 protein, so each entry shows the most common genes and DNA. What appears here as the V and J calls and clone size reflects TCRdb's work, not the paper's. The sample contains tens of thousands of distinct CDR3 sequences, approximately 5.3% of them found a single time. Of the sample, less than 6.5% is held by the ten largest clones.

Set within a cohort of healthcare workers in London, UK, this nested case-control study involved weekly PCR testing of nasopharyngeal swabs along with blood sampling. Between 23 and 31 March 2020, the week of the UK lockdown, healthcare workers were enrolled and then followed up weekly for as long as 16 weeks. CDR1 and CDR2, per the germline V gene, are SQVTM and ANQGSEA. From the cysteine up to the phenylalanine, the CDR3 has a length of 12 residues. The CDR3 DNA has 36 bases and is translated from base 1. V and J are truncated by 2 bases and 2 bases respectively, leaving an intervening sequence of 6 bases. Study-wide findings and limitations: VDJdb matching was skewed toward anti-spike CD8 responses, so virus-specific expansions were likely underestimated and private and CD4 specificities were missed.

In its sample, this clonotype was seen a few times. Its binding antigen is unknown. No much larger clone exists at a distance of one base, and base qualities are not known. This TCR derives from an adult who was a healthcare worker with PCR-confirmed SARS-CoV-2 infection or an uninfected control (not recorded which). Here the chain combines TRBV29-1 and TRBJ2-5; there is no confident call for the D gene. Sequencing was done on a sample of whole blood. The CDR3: CSVERQQETQYF. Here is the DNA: TGCAGCGTTGAAAGACAACAAGAGACCCAGTACTTC.